The rows below give T cell receptor beta chains drawn from one sample of a study of OX40 agonist ivuxolimab in advanced cancers. Some clones are missing from TCRdb's copy, which holds only in-frame ones; the method was immunoSEQ multiplex PCR. The sample yields more than 45,000 clones, approximately 81% seen once. This specimen was CD4+ or CD8+ T cells sorted from blood, taken in a trial of the OX40 agonist ivuxolimab. These receptors all come from an adult with an advanced solid tumor such as melanoma, head and neck, liver or kidney cancer. Each CDR3 is given with its conserved first and last residue. A D gene is named only where the DNA matches it firmly. Clone sizes are given selectively: once, few, many, or a class where the clone is expanded.

V	D	size	J	CDR3	DNA
TRBV28	.	once	TRBJ2-7	CASSSAQRVIYEQYF	TGTGCCAGCAGTTCCGCCCAGCGGGTGATCTACGAGCAGTACTTC
TRBV9	.	.	TRBJ2-7	CASSVAGTPNPMGYEQYF	TGTGCCAGCAGCGTAGCGGGGACACCCAACCCTATGGGGTACGAGCAGTACTTC
TRBV12-5	.	.	TRBJ2-3	CASGFHTGTGITDTQYF	TGTGCTAGTGGTTTCCATACCGGGACGGGGATCACAGATACGCAGTATTTT
TRBV2	TRBD1	.	TRBJ1-1	CASGTGLAEAFF	TGTGCCAGCGGGACAGGGCTCGCTGAAGCTTTCTTT
TRBV6-5	.	.	TRBJ2-6	CASSYWGSGANVLTF	TGTGCCAGCAGTTACTGGGGCTCTGGGGCCAACGTCCTGACTTTC
TRBV5-1	TRBD1	.	TRBJ2-1	CASSTLQGAREQFF	TGCGCCAGCAGCACCCTACAGGGGGCGCGGGAGCAGTTCTTC
TRBV10-2	.	.	TRBJ1-5	CASSEPRQPQHF	TGCGCCAGCAGTGAGCCGCGACAGCCCCAGCATTTT
TRBV6-6	TRBD1	.	TRBJ2-7	CASSRQGLSYEQYF	TGTGCCAGCTCCAGACAGGGGCTCTCCTACGAGCAGTACTTC
TRBV29-1	.	once	TRBJ1-1	CSVELNPDTGEAFF	TGCAGCGTTGAACTAAACCCGGACACAGGTGAAGCTTTCTTT
TRBV4-2	TRBD2	.	TRBJ2-7	CASSWWTSGSEQYF	TGTGCCAGCAGCTGGTGGACTAGCGGGAGCGAGCAGTACTTC
TRBV19	.	once	TRBJ2-7	CASSTPLRGYSYEQYF	TGTGCCAGTAGTACCCCTTTACGGGGGTACTCCTACGAGCAGTACTTC
TRBV7-9	TRBD2	.	TRBJ2-5	CASSLGTSGKETQYF	TGTGCCAGCAGCCTCGGGACTAGCGGGAAAGAGACCCAGTACTTC
TRBV7-6	.	.	TRBJ2-5	CASRFMGAGETQYF	TGTGCCAGCAGATTTATGGGGGCCGGGGAGACCCAGTACTTC
TRBV28	.	.	TRBJ1-5	CASIIGGRNQPQHF	TGTGCCAGCATCATTGGGGGGCGAAATCAGCCCCAGCATTTT
TRBV4-3	TRBD2	.	TRBJ2-1	CASSQDVSGGKNEQFF	TGCGCCAGCAGCCAAGATGTTAGCGGGGGGAAAAATGAGCAGTTCTTC
TRBV27	.	.	TRBJ1-2	CASSPSRRAPGYGYTF	TGTGCCAGCAGTCCTTCTCGGCGGGCCCCAGGCTATGGCTACACCTTC
TRBV5-8	.	once	TRBJ2-2	CASSYIPVLGPNTGELFF	TGTGCCAGCAGCTACATTCCTGTTTTGGGACCGAACACCGGGGAGCTGTTTTTT
TRBV19	.	.	TRBJ1-1	CASSILPSQMNTEAFF	TGTGCCAGTAGTATTCTTCCCAGCCAGATGAACACTGAAGCTTTCTTT
TRBV21-1	.	once	TRBJ1-1	CASSKGGGRPEAFF	TGTGCCAGCAGCAAAGGAGGGGGCAGACCCGAAGCTTTCTTT
TRBV5-4	.	.	TRBJ2-7	CASSLVTEQYF	TGTGCCAGCAGCTTGGTGACCGAGCAGTACTTC
TRBV7-2	.	.	TRBJ2-3	CASCDGGTGDTQYF	TGTGCCAGCTGCGATGGTGGGACGGGGGATACGCAGTATTTT
TRBV29-1	.	few	TRBJ2-2	CSVSRTDLNTGELFF	TGCAGCGTTTCCCGGACAGATTTGAACACCGGGGAGCTGTTTTTT
TRBV5-1	.	.	TRBJ1-2	CASSISGRDNYGYTF	TGCGCCAGCAGCATATCGGGACGGGATAACTATGGCTACACCTTC
TRBV10-2	.	.	TRBJ1-3	CASRAARNTIYF	TGCGCCAGCAGGGCGGCGCGAAACACCATATATTTT
TRBV6-5	TRBD2	.	TRBJ2-1	CASSYSTSGTGDEQFF	TGTGCCAGCAGTTACTCGACTAGCGGGACGGGGGATGAGCAGTTCTTC
TRBV19	.	.	TRBJ2-5	CASSIIGMQETQYF	TGTGCCAGTAGTATAATAGGAATGCAAGAGACCCAGTACTTC
TRBV7-2	TRBD2	.	TRBJ2-3	CASSMTSGTADTQYF	TGTGCCAGCAGCATGACTAGCGGGACCGCAGATACGCAGTATTTT
TRBV11-3	TRBD1	few	TRBJ1-4	CASSPDRGPEKLFF	TGTGCCAGCAGCCCCGACAGGGGGCCTGAAAAACTGTTTTTT
TRBV27	TRBD1	.	TRBJ2-6	CASSIRGQGAGANVLTF	TGTGCCAGCTCTATTAGGGGACAGGGGGCCGGGGCCAACGTCCTGACTTTC
TRBV7-3	TRBD1	.	TRBJ2-5	CASSPMTGGKLETQYF	TGTGCCAGCAGCCCTATGACAGGGGGAAAGCTGGAGACCCAGTACTTC
TRBV29-1	.	once	TRBJ2-5	CSVVPDQETQYF	TGCAGCGTTGTGCCAGATCAAGAGACCCAGTACTTC
TRBV7-2	TRBD1	.	TRBJ2-7	CASSIGQGPYEQYF	TGTGCCAGCAGTATCGGACAGGGTCCCTACGAGCAGTACTTC
TRBV5-1	.	.	TRBJ2-1	CASSFQEGYNEQFF	TGCGCCAGCAGCTTCCAGGAAGGCTACAATGAGCAGTTCTTC
TRBV28	.	.	TRBJ2-3	CRCRDTQYF	TGTCGCTGCCGGGATACGCAGTATTTT
TRBV6-5	.	.	TRBJ1-1	CASSYSIFGEATEAFF	TGTGCCAGCAGTTACTCGATCTTCGGGGAGGCCACTGAAGCTTTCTTT
TRBV7-6	.	few	TRBJ2-7	CASSSIRDSSYEQYF	TGTGCCAGCAGCTCAATACGGGACTCCTCCTACGAGCAGTACTTC
TRBV25-1	TRBD2	.	TRBJ2-7	CASSGLTSGRYEQYF	TGTGCCAGCAGTGGGCTGACTAGCGGGAGGTACGAGCAGTACTTC
TRBV9	TRBD2	.	TRBJ2-1	CASSVTPGGSLYNEQFF	TGTGCCAGCAGCGTAACCCCGGGCGGGAGCCTCTACAATGAGCAGTTCTTC
TRBV2	.	.	TRBJ1-1	CASSEEGVPNTEAFF	TGTGCCAGCAGTGAAGAGGGAGTCCCGAACACTGAAGCTTTCTTT
TRBV19	.	.	TRBJ2-1	CASSTSVMSSYNEQFF	TGTGCCAGTAGTACCTCTGTAATGAGCTCCTACAATGAGCAGTTCTTC
TRBV19	.	once	TRBJ1-1	CASSIRRDTNTEAFF	TGTGCCAGTAGTATCCGGAGGGACACCAACACTGAAGCTTTCTTT
TRBV7-8	.	once	TRBJ2-2	CASSRKSVVDTGELFF	TGTGCCAGCAGCCGGAAAAGTGTCGTGGACACCGGGGAGCTGTTTTTT
TRBV5-1	TRBD1	.	TRBJ1-4	CASSFDRVDEKLFF	TGCGCCAGCAGCTTCGACAGGGTCGATGAAAAACTGTTTTTT
TRBV7-3	TRBD2	.	TRBJ2-3	CASSSTGGRRTDTQYF	TGTGCCAGCAGCTCCACTGGCGGGAGGAGGACAGATACGCAGTATTTT
TRBV30	.	.	TRBJ1-6	CAWIQTPTASGSPLHF	TGTGCCTGGATTCAAACCCCTACAGCATCTGGGTCACCCCTCCACTTT
TRBV9	.	.	TRBJ2-3	CASSPAGITDTQYF	TGTGCCAGCAGCCCCGCCGGGATCACAGATACGCAGTATTTT
TRBV18	.	.	TRBJ2-2	CASLELVSNTGELFF	TGTGCCAGCCTCGAACTAGTATCAAACACCGGGGAGCTGTTTTTT
TRBV5-1	TRBD2	.	TRBJ2-2	CASSLTSGSNTGELFF	TGCGCCAGCAGCTTGACTAGCGGGTCGAACACCGGGGAGCTGTTTTTT
TRBV25-1	.	.	TRBJ2-3	CASSPPGGYNTDTQYF	TGTGCCAGCAGCCCCCCTGGAGGGTATAACACAGATACGCAGTATTTT
TRBV7-2	.	.	TRBJ1-1	CASSLGQKAFF	TGTGCCAGCAGCCTTGGACAGAAAGCTTTCTTT
TRBV19	TRBD1	.	TRBJ2-3	CATRDRGLNTQYF	TGTGCCACCCGGGACAGGGGGTTAAATACGCAGTATTTT
TRBV2	TRBD2	.	TRBJ2-6	CASEAGLLTSGANVLTF	TGTGCCAGCGAAGCGGGACTCTTAACCTCTGGGGCCAACGTCCTGACTTTC
TRBV6-6	.	once	TRBJ2-1	CASNTPSGPPNNEQFF	TGTGCCAGCAATACACCCTCGGGACCACCAAACAATGAGCAGTTCTTC
TRBV19	TRBD2	.	TRBJ2-3	CASSIDLAGGPDTQYF	TGTGCCAGTAGTATAGATTTGGCGGGAGGGCCAGATACGCAGTATTTT
TRBV4-1	.	.	TRBJ2-1	CASSKGDNSNGEQFF	TGCGCCAGCAGTAAGGGGGATAATAGCAATGGTGAGCAGTTCTTC